The present TCR beta chain was sequenced within a study of beta chain features in type 1 diabetes. The study, taken as a whole, reports: Sequencing used cDNA, and cells with high TCR expression could therefore be over-represented.

The CDR3 has 12 amino acids. Germline V gives CDR1 SGHTA, CDR2 FQGNSA. V lost 4 bases, J lost 6 bases, and 9 bases lay in between. This clone was recorded a few times. Its matching antigen is unknown. Investigators reverse transcribed all isolated RNA, so they sequenced expressed TCRB transcripts. Data came from immunoSEQ multiplex PCR; TCRdb stores just in-frame clones and leaves some out. The data show 300,000 to 400,000 clones, 11% seen once. Sequencing was done on a sample of naive CD4+ T cells from blood. This TCR was sampled from a woman aged 30 to 39 in good health. The chain combines TRBV7-2 with TRBJ2-5, with TRBD2 as a possible D gene (5 bases). CDR3 DNA: TGTGCCAGCAGCTCCTCGGGGAAGACCCAGTACTTC. Translated: CASSSSGKTQYF.